The 28 T cell receptor beta chains reported below all come from one sample, sequenced in a study of blood T cell repertoires in COVID-19. The repertoire was sequenced with immunoSEQ multiplex PCR; TCRdb's copy has only in-frame clones and lacks some. The sample comprises hundreds of thousands of clones, approximately 90% of which are singletons, and 4.3% rests with the top ten. Sequencing input: peripheral blood. All receptors derive from a woman between 25 and 40 years old with acute or convalescent COVID-19.

The rearrangement joins TRBV7-9 to TRBJ1-2; 7 bases map to TRBD1. J was trimmed by 5 bases and V by 3 bases; bases with no gene match: 6. The CDR3 length is 14 residues. CDR1 and CDR2 from the germline V gene are SEHNR and FQNEAQ (reference sequence). The CDR3 reads CASSLSDREYGYTF. CDR3 nucleotide sequence: TGTGCCAGCAGCTTGAGTGACAGGGAGTATGGCTACACCTTC. The variable domain in full, with the rest retrieved from reference TRBV7-9 and TRBJ1-2, is DTGVSQNPRHKITKRGQNVTFRCDPISEHNRLYWYRQTLGQGPEFLTYFQNEAQLEKSRLLSDRFSAERPKGSFSTLEIQRTEQGDSAMYLCASSLSDREYGYTFGSGTRLTVV.

The chain couples TRBV6-6 to TRBJ1-5; D is perhaps TRBD1 (5 bases). V gave up 7 bases and J gave up 3 bases, with 19 bases separating them. The length of the CDR3 is 16 residues. Looked up from germline, CDR1 is MNHNY and CDR2 is SVGAGI (reference sequence). The CDR3 loop reads CASTIRPQAPNQPQHF. CDR3 in DNA: TGTGCCAGCACAATCCGCCCACAGGCACCCAATCAGCCCCAGCATTTT.

This chain joins TRBV5-3 and TRBJ1-1; possible D gene TRBD1, 6 bases. TRBV5-3 is marked as an open reading frame, function uncertain. The CDR3 has 18 residues. The V and J ends lost 4 bases and 0 bases respectively, with 22 bases between them. This chain's CDR3 is CARSGWGRQISMNTEAFF. The CDR3 DNA reads TGTGCCAGAAGCGGCTGGGGGCGGCAAATTAGCATGAACACTGAAGCTTTCTTT.

In its sample, this clone was seen once. The chain is built from TRBV7-2 and TRBJ1-2; no definite D call. This CDR3 spans 14 amino acids. Per germline, CDR1 SGHTA and CDR2 FQGNSA. The V gene lost 1 base and the J gene lost 2 bases, with 8 bases spanning the gap. The CDR3 reads CASSLGVQNYGYTF. CDR3 bases: TGTGCCAGCAGCTTAGGTGTACAGAACTATGGCTACACCTTC.

The chain joins TRBV11-2 to TRBJ2-3, with a possible D match to TRBD2 (6 bases). The CDR3 runs 17 residues. The germline gives CDR1 SGHAT, CDR2 FQNNGV. The V and J ends lost 4 bases and 3 bases respectively, with 20 bases between them. CDR3 loop: CASSSNRPSGRTDTQYF. In nucleotides, the CDR3 is TGTGCCAGCAGCTCCAACCGCCCGTCGGGGAGGACAGATACGCAGTATTTT.

The chain joins TRBV28 to TRBJ1-5; the match to TRBD1 covers 7 bases. Germline V lookup: CDR1 MDHEN, CDR2 SYDVKM. The V segment lost 6 bases and the J segment 3 bases; nucleotides outside the gene matches: 5. The CDR3 length is 14 residues. CDR3: CASRATGPNQPQHF. CDR3 bases: TGTGCCAGCAGGGCGACAGGGCCCAATCAGCCCCAGCATTTT.

The count of this clone is one. The CDR3 nucleotides are TGTGCCAGCAGTGGACAGGGGGTCGATGAGCAGTTCTTC. This translates into CASSGQGVDEQFF. This sequence joins TRBV28 and TRBJ2-1, with 10 bases fitting TRBD1. V dropped 5 bases and J dropped 8; count of bases not matched to a gene: 3. CDR3 length: 13 residues. Germline V gene lookup returns CDR1 MDHEN and CDR2 SYDVKM. Supplemented by reference TRBV28 and TRBJ2-1, the full variable domain reads DVKVTQSSRYLVKRTGEKVFLECVQDMDHENMFWYRQDPGLGLRLIYFSYDVKMKEKGDIPEGYSVSREKKERFSLILESASTNQTSMYLCASSGQGVDEQFFGPGTRLTVL.

The V gene is TRBV30, the J gene TRBJ2-7; TRBD1 might be the D (6 bases). From germline, CDR1 is GTSNPN and CDR2 SVGIG (reference sequence). The CDR3 loop spans 20 amino acids. The V and J ends lost 5 bases and 0 bases respectively, with 32 bases between them. The DNA of the CDR3 is TGTGCCTGGGATCCTGGGCTCGGGACACCTTTCTCGGGGAGCTCCTACGAGCAGTACTTC. Translated, it gives CAWDPGLGTPFSGSSYEQYF.

This clone was observed once. The chain recombines TRBV20-1 with TRBJ2-5; no firm D call. The V end was cut by 6 bases, the J end by 1 base, with 6 bases between. This CDR3 is 11 amino acids long. The germline CDR1 and CDR2 sequences are DFQATT and SNEGSKA (reference sequence). The CDR3 DNA is TGCAGTGCCACTCTCCAAGAGACCCAGTACTTC. The encoded protein is CSATLQETQYF.

The V and J genes are TRBV25-1 and TRBJ1-1; 9 positions match TRBD1. The V and J ends lost 7 bases and 5 bases, in that order; junction bases with no gene match: 8. The CDR3 length is 14 residues. Germline-derived CDR1 and CDR2 are MGHDK and SYGVNS. The CDR3 sequence: CASIVQGALTEAFF. CDR3 nucleotide sequence: TGTGCCAGCATAGTACAGGGGGCGTTGACTGAAGCTTTCTTT.

To note about this clone: Relative to the germline gene, one junction end is altered; a read error may explain this. This chain links TRBV15 with TRBJ2-1, with D tentatively TRBD2 (7 bases). Germline CDR1 is LNHNV and CDR2 is YYDKDF (reference sequence). The CDR3 sequence is 17 residues long. The CDR3 DNA reads TGTGCCACCAGCAGGGGGGGGCAGGGTTTCGGACACAAAGAGCAGTTCTTC. It encodes CATSRGGQGFGHKEQFF.

The chain uses TRBV6-5 and TRBJ2-7; D not resolved. Germline values: CDR1 MNHEY, CDR2 SVGAGI. V was cut by 5 bases and J by 7 bases, with 15 bases left in between. The CDR3 has 13 residues. The CDR3 sequence: CASSRPPTREQYF. In nucleotides, the CDR3 is TGTGCCAGCAGTCGACCCCCCACGCGGGAGCAGTACTTC.

The CDR3 region is CASSLGGPGTLTDTQYF. CDR3 DNA: TGTGCCAGCAGCTTGGGTGGACCGGGAACCCTTACAGATACGCAGTATTTT. The chain joins TRBV5-5 to TRBJ2-3; D may be TRBD2 (5 bases). In germline, CDR1 is SGHKS, CDR2 YYEKEE (reference sequence). The CDR3 sequence is 17 residues long. V gave up 0 bases and J gave up 3 bases, with 17 bases separating them.

The chain carries TRBV24-1 and TRBJ2-2; possibly TRBD2 for D (6 bases). Trimming pared 12 bases from V and 3 bases from J, leaving 16 bases between. Germline CDR1 KGHDR, CDR2 SFDVKD. CDR3 length equals 14 residues. The DNA for the CDR3 is TGTGCCGTGGCCGGCAGGGAGGACACCGGGGAGCTGTTTTTT. Translation: CAVAGREDTGELFF.

This clone was counted between two and nine times. The chain has TRBV19 and TRBJ1-2, with no clear D. The V gene lost 9 bases and the J gene lost 2 bases, with 13 bases spanning the gap. The length of the CDR3 is 13 residues. CDR1 is LNHDA and CDR2 is SQIVND in the germline V gene (reference sequence). The CDR3 DNA reads as TGTGCCAGCGACGCTGGGCAGAACTATGGCTACACCTTC. This sequence encodes CASDAGQNYGYTF.

This sequence joins TRBV5-4 and TRBJ2-2, with TRBD2 identical over 10 bases. V was clipped by 9 bases and J by 5 bases; unmatched bases: 16. CDR3 size: 17 residues. The V gene's germline CDR1 is SGHNT and CDR2 YYREEE (reference sequence). CDR3 loop: CATTGSSGGARTGELFF. The CDR3 DNA sequence: TGTGCCACAACGGGGTCCAGCGGGGGGGCACGGACCGGGGAGCTGTTTTTT.

The chain has TRBV19 and TRBJ2-1; 10 bases are a match to TRBD2. In germline, CDR1 is LNHDA, CDR2 SQIVND (reference sequence). Trimming at V came to 4 bases and at J to 0 bases, leaving 9 bases not matched to a gene. CDR3 length: 18 amino acids. The CDR3 DNA follows: TGTGCCAGTAGTACTTTACTAGCGGGGTCTTACTCCTACAATGAGCAGTTCTTC. Amino acid sequence: CASSTLLAGSYSYNEQFF.

DNA for the CDR3: TGTGCCAGCACCGGGACAGGGGGCCTCACCGGGGAGCTGTTTTTT. The encoded protein is CASTGTGGLTGELFF. The chain has TRBV7-6 and TRBJ2-2; 12 positions match TRBD1. The ends lost 7 bases at V and 4 bases at J; junction bases unmatched: 4. Germline V gene sequence: CDR1 SGHVS, CDR2 FNYEAQ. This CDR3 is 15 amino acids long.

The V gene is TRBV30, the J gene TRBJ1-3; 12 bases line up with TRBD1. Germline CDR1 and CDR2: GTSNPN and SVGIG (reference sequence). After removal of 8 bases from V and 7 bases from J, the junction contained 21 bases not matched to a gene. The CDR3 has 18 residues. Here the CDR3 DNA reads TGTGCCGGATCCGGGACAGGGGGCGTCTACGGTCTGGCGAACACCATATATTTT. Translating it yields CAGSGTGGVYGLANTIYF. Full variable domain (remainder filled in from reference TRBV30 and TRBJ1-3): SQTIHQWPATLVQPVGSPLSLECTVEGTSNPNLYWYRQAAGRGLQLLFYSVGIGQISSEVPQNLSASRPQDRQFILSSKKLLLSDSGFYLCAGSGTGGVYGLANTIYFGEGSWLTVV.

This clone was counted between two and nine times. The V and J genes are TRBV12-3 or TRBV12-4 and TRBJ1-1, with D perhaps TRBD1 (5 bases). V lost 5 bases to trimming and J lost 5 bases, with 12 bases between them. This CDR3 spans 13 amino acids. This CDR3 is CASSARERTEAFF. The CDR3 DNA reads as TGTGCCAGCAGTGCCAGGGAACGAACTGAAGCTTTCTTT.

Comments on this clone: In the same sample, other DNA sequences code for this CDR3. The chain carries TRBV6-5 and TRBJ2-7; 11 bases fit TRBD2. Germline V gene data show CDR1 as MNHEY and CDR2 as SVGAGI. Germline trimming cut 6 bases from V and 2 bases from J; bases unmatched to any gene: 0. The CDR3 extends over 13 amino acids. CDR3 bases: TGTGCCAGCAGGACTAGCGGGGCCTACGAGCAGTACTTC. This translates into CASRTSGAYEQYF.

This clone has ten or more counts. The chain carries TRBV30 and TRBJ1-3, with a possible D match to TRBD1 (5 bases). V lost 7 bases and J 4 bases, leaving 14 bases between the germline ends. The V gene's germline CDR1 is GTSNPN and CDR2 SVGIG (reference sequence). This CDR3 is 13 amino acids long. The DNA of the CDR3 is TGTGCCTCGAGGACATTACTCGGAAACACCATATATTTT. Residues: CASRTLLGNTIYF. Filled out from reference TRBV30 and TRBJ1-3, the complete variable domain reads SQTIHQWPATLVQPVGSPLSLECTVEGTSNPNLYWYRQAAGRGLQLLFYSVGIGQISSEVPQNLSASRPQDRQFILSSKKLLLSDSGFYLCASRTLLGNTIYFGEGSWLTVV.

The V gene is TRBV10-3, the J gene TRBJ1-2; 8 positions match TRBD1. V was clipped by 6 bases and J by 7 bases; unmatched bases: 4. Germline V CDR1 and CDR2: ENHRY, SYGVKD. The CDR3 spans 12 residues. This chain's CDR3 is CAIRPTGVGYTF. The CDR3 bases are TGTGCCATCAGGCCGACAGGGGTTGGCTACACCTTC.

The chain carries TRBV6-5 and TRBJ2-7, with 7 bases identical to TRBD1. V gave up 6 bases and J gave up 4 bases; unmatched junction bases: 12. Germline V lookup: CDR1 MNHEY, CDR2 SVGAGI. The CDR3 is made up of 15 amino acids. The CDR3 DNA reads as TGTGCCAGCAGGCGAAACCGGGACAGAGTATACGAGCAGTACTTC. Translating it yields CASRRNRDRVYEQYF.

The rearrangement uses TRBV3-1 (or the pseudogene TRBV3-2) and TRBJ2-3; 8 bases match TRBD2. This CDR3 region has 14 residues. The trim removed 1 base at V and 14 bases at J, leaving 11 bases unmatched. Germline CDR1 reads LGHDT; CDR2 reads YNNKEL (reference sequence). The CDR3 DNA sequence: TGTGCCAGCAGCCAAGTTTCGGGGGGGGCCCAGTTGTATTTT. Translation: CASSQVSGGAQLYF.

V usage is TRBV11-2 and J usage is TRBJ1-5; D is possibly TRBD1 (6 bases). V lost 5 bases to trimming and J lost 5 bases, with 10 bases between them. Germline CDR1 is SGHAT and CDR2 is FQNNGV. The CDR3 spans 13 residues. The CDR3 loop is CASSIYRDQPQHF. The CDR3, as DNA: TGTGCCAGCAGCATCTACAGGGATCAGCCCCAGCATTTT.

This clone appeared a single time. The J gene is TRBJ1-3, the V gene TRBV6-5, with TRBD1 matching 8 bases. Germline values: CDR1 MNHEY, CDR2 SVGAGI. V dropped 4 bases and J dropped 3; count of bases not matched to a gene: 5. CDR3 size: 15 residues. The chain's CDR3 is CASSWQGQGGNTIYF. CDR3 bases: TGTGCCAGCAGTTGGCAAGGACAGGGTGGAAACACCATATATTTT.

The chain joins TRBV6-5 to TRBJ1-2, with a possible D match to TRBD1 (5 bases). The germline gives CDR1 MNHEY, CDR2 SVGAGI. The CDR3 covers 14 residues. Trimming removed 6 bases at V and 1 base at J, with 12 bases between. Here the CDR3 DNA reads TGTGCCAGCAGCCCGACAGCTCTTAACTATGGCTACACCTTC. Translating gives CASSPTALNYGYTF.